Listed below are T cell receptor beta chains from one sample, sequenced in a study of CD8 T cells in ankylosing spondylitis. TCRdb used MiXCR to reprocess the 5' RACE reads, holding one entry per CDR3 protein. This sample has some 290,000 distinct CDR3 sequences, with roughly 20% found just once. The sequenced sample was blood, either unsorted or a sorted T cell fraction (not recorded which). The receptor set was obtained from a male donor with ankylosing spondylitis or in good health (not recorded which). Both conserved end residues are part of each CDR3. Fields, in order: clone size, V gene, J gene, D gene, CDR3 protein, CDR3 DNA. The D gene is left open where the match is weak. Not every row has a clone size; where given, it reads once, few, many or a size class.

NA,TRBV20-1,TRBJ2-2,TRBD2,CSACPNSGRAISGELFF,TGCAGTGCTTGTCCGAATAGCGGGAGGGCGATATCCGGGGAGCTGTTTTTT
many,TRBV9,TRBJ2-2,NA,CASSVLGNTGELFF,TGTGCCAGCAGCGTCCTGGGCAACACCGGGGAGCTGTTTTTT
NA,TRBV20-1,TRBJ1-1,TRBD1,CSARTTTGSTEAFF,TGCAGTGCTCGGACAACGACAGGGTCCACTGAAGCTTTCTTT
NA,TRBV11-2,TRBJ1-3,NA,CASSLATTGGVNTIYF,TGTGCCAGCAGCTTAGCCACGACAGGTGGAGTGAACACCATATATTTT
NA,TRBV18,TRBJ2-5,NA,CASRELQETQYF,TGTGCCAGCCGCGAACTCCAAGAGACCCAGTACTTC
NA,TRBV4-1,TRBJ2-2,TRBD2,CASSELAGGTGELFF,TGCGCCAGCAGCGAACTAGCGGGAGGCACCGGGGAGCTGTTTTTT
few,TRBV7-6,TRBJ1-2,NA,CASSRGWGLNYGYTF,TGTGCCAGCAGCCGAGGTTGGGGGTTGAACTATGGCTACACCTTC
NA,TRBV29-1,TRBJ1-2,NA,CSVGVGRAYGYTF,TGCAGCGTTGGGGTGGGCAGGGCCTATGGCTACACCTTC
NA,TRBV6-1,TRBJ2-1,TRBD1,CASSESPTGNYNEQFF,TGTGCCAGCAGTGAATCCCCGACAGGGAACTACAATGAGCAGTTCTTC
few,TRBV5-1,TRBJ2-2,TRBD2,CATRWTSGNTGELFF,TGCGCCACCCGCTGGACTAGCGGGAACACCGGGGAGCTGTTTTTT
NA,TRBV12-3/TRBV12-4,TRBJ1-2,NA,CASRDSANYGYTF,TGTGCCAGCAGGGACTCGGCGAACTATGGCTACACCTTC
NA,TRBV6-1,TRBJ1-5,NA,CASSEPRHRADQPQHF,TGTGCCAGCAGTGAACCTAGGCACAGGGCGGATCAGCCCCAGCATTTT
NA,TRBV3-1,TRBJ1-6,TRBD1,CASSQEGGQGYSPLHF,TGTGCCAGCAGCCAAGAAGGCGGACAGGGCTATTCACCCCTCCACTTT
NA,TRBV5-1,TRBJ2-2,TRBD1,CASSLMGTGIANTGELFF,TGCGCCAGCAGCTTGATGGGGACAGGGATCGCGAACACCGGGGAGCTGTTTTTT
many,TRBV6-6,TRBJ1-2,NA,CATSTVYGYTF,TGTGCCACCTCGACAGTCTATGGCTACACCTTC
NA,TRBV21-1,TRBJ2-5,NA,CASSKKAESYQETQYF,TGTGCCAGCAGCAAGAAAGCGGAATCGTACCAAGAGACCCAGTACTTC
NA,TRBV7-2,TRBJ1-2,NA,CASSLMRAGYTF,TGTGCCAGCAGCTTAATGAGGGCGGGCTACACCTTC
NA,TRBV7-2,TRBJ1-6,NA,CASSLDGGHSFPLHF,TGTGCCAGCAGCTTAGATGGCGGACACTCCTTCCCCCTCCACTTT
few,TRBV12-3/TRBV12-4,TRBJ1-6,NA,CASSLVNSYNSPLHF,TGTGCCAGCAGTTTAGTCAACAGCTATAATTCACCCCTCCACTTT